The 5 T cell receptor beta chains given below trace back to one sample, sequenced in a study of OX40 agonist ivuxolimab in advanced cancers. Receptors were amplified or captured by the immunoSEQ multiplex PCR assay. TCRdb carries this immuneACCESS record with in-frame sequences only. Its versions omit some clonotypes, under half of them owing to an unresolved V gene in the studies checked, with the rest unexplained. Across this sample there are 50,000 to 70,000 clones, with 75% to 95% seen only once. Roughly 0.45% of the sample lies in the top ten. Sequenced here: CD4+ or CD8+ T cells sorted from blood, sampled in a trial of the OX40 agonist ivuxolimab. The receptor source for this set is an adult with an advanced solid tumor such as melanoma, head and neck, liver or kidney cancer.

The V and J genes are TRBV5-6 and TRBJ2-3; 10 bases fit TRBD2. Trimming at V came to 3 bases and at J to 3 bases, leaving 13 bases not matched to a gene. The CDR3 has 18 residues. From germline, CDR1 is SGHDT and CDR2 YYEEEE. The CDR3 nucleotides are TGTGCCAGCAGCTCGAAGCGGGAGGGCCTTGGGAAAACAGATACGCAGTATTTT. Protein: CASSSKREGLGKTDTQYF.

The gene calls are TRBV5-1 and TRBJ2-1, with 7 bases fitting TRBD2. V lost 1 base and J lost 0; bases outside the gene matches: 4. CDR1 SGHRS and CDR2 YFSETQ come from the germline V gene. This CDR3 contains 16 residues. The CDR3 protein is CASSLYTGGSYNEQFF. The CDR3 nucleotides are TGCGCCAGCAGCTTGTACACGGGAGGCTCCTACAATGAGCAGTTCTTC.

The chain has TRBV19 and TRBJ1-5; 8 nucleotides line up with TRBD1. The V and J ends lost 5 bases and 9 bases, in that order; junction bases with no gene match: 12. Germline values: CDR1 LNHDA, CDR2 SQIVND (reference sequence). The length of the CDR3 is 15 residues. DNA for the CDR3: TGTGCCAGTAGTGCCCAGACAGGGGCCCATGGGCCCCAGCATTTT. Encoded protein: CASSAQTGAHGPQHF.

This clone was detected only once. The V and J genes are TRBV5-1 and TRBJ2-1; D is undetermined. The CDR3 totals 18 residues. The ends were cut back, 1 base at V and 0 bases at J, with 17 bases in the middle. Germline V gene data show CDR1 as SGHRS and CDR2 as YFSETQ. As DNA, the CDR3 is TGCGCCAGCAGCTTGAACTTCCTCCTAAAGAGCTCCTACAATGAGCAGTTCTTC. This gives the protein CASSLNFLLKSSYNEQFF.

This chain uses TRBV27 with TRBJ2-7, with 15 bases aligning to TRBD2. Germline V gives CDR1 MNHEY, CDR2 SMNVEV (reference sequence). The CDR3 runs 18 residues. V lost 3 bases and J lost 2; bases outside the gene matches: 8. In DNA form, the CDR3 reads TGTGCCAGCAGTTTCAAGGGACTAGCGGGAGGACTTGCCTACGAGCAGTACTTC. It specifies CASSFKGLAGGLAYEQYF.